Sequencing of this TCR beta chain was carried out in a study of beta chain features in type 1 diabetes. The sequenced template was cDNA made from the entire isolated RNA. TCRdb's copy holds only in-frame clones and misses some; the assay was immunoSEQ multiplex PCR. The data show about 180,000 clones, with 10% to 15% seen just once and roughly 0.56% held by the top ten. Notes on the study in general: For patients, the naive, central memory and Treg TCRB repertoires appeared more alike than for healthy donors.

Concerning this clone: As yet, its antigen is unknown.

The CDR3 spans 12 residues. The germline gives CDR1 SGHRS, CDR2 YFSETQ. The V end was cut by 4 bases, the J end by 9 bases, with 11 bases between. The chain carries TRBV5-1 and TRBJ2-1; D is possibly TRBD2 (5 bases). Input material: central memory CD4+ T cells from blood. The receptor comes from a young woman in good health. The CDR3 DNA is TGCGCCAGCAGCCGTAGCGAGGGTGAGCAGTTCTTC. Translating it yields CASSRSEGEQFF. The variable domain in full, completed from reference TRBV5-1 and TRBJ2-1, reads KAGVTQTPRYLIKTRGQQVTLSCSPISGHRSVSWYQQTPGQGLQFLFEYFSETQRNKGNFPGRFSGRQFSNSRSEMNVSTLELGDSALYLCASSRSEGEQFFGPGTRLTVL.